These T cell receptor beta chains were read from a single sample in a study of blood T cell repertoires in COVID-19. Produced via immunoSEQ multiplex PCR; TCRdb's table is partial and in-frame only. The sample includes about 190,000 clones, 88% seen only once; the top ten take under 5%. Material: peripheral blood. The source of these receptors is a human donor in a cohort sampled during active COVID-19. Both conserved end residues are part of each CDR3. The order of the fields is clone size, J gene, V gene, D gene, CDR3 DNA, CDR3 protein. D genes are given only for firm matches. Some rows mark clone size as missing; the rest say once, few, many or name a class of expanded clone.

- TRBJ1-4 TRBV5-6 TRBD1 TGTGCCAGCAGCCGACAGGGTTACAGTGAAAAACTGTTTTTT CASSRQGYSEKLFF
- TRBJ2-5 TRBV28 TRBD2 TGTGCCAGCAGTTCGCTTTCTAGCGGGAGTCCAGAGACCCAGTACTTC CASSSLSSGSPETQYF
few TRBJ2-3 TRBV4-3 TRBD1 TGCGCCAGCAGCCAAGGACAGGGTGGGCAGTATTTT CASSQGQGGQYF
- TRBJ2-1 TRBV4-2 TRBD2 TGTGCCAGCAGCCTTTCTAGCGGCATGAGCTCCTACAATGAGCAGTTCTTC CASSLSSGMSSYNEQFF
- TRBJ1-4 TRBV6-5 TRBD1 TGTGCCACCCTATGGGAGACAGGGAGTGGTAAACTGTTTTTT CATLWETGSGKLFF
- TRBJ1-6 TRBV19 TRBD1 TGTGCCAGTAGTATAGAATCCGGGACAGTAAATTCACCCCTCCACTTT CASSIESGTVNSPLHF
- TRBJ2-1 TRBV11-2 - TGTGCCAGCAGCTTAGGGCTTACATCCTACAATGAGCAGTTCTTC CASSLGLTSYNEQFF
- TRBJ2-1 TRBV4-1 - TGCGCCAGCAGCAAACAGGGGGGGGCCGGCTACAATGAGCAGTTCTTC CASSKQGGAGYNEQFF
few TRBJ2-5 TRBV29-1 TRBD1 TGCAGCGTTGCAGTCGGGACAGGGGCCGAGACCCAGTACTTC CSVAVGTGAETQYF
once TRBJ1-2 TRBV30 - TGTGCCTGGAGTGTAGCTACCTGGGGCAGCGGGGGCTACACCTTC CAWSVATWGSGGYTF
- TRBJ2-3 TRBV6-5 - TGTGCCAGCAGCGCCCGAACTAGCACAGATACGCAGTATTTT CASSARTSTDTQYF
- TRBJ1-6 TRBV7-8 - TGTGCCAGCAGCTTAGGACAGACCCGAAGTAATTCACCCCTCCACTTT CASSLGQTRSNSPLHF
- TRBJ2-7 TRBV6-1 - TGTGCCAGCAGTGAAGCTGCGGGCTACGAGCAGTACTTC CASSEAAGYEQYF
- TRBJ1-1 TRBV7-8 - TGTGCCAGCAGCCTTATTGGTGACTTCACTGAAGCTTTCTTT CASSLIGDFTEAFF
- TRBJ2-7 TRBV27 TRBD2 TGTGCCAGCGGGCCCCCGGGGGGGCGGTACGAGCAGTACTTC CASGPPGGRYEQYF
- TRBJ2-7 TRBV19 - TGTGCCAGTAGTCGGACAGTGGATCTCTACGAGCAGTACTTC CASSRTVDLYEQYF
- TRBJ1-2 TRBV11-2 TRBD1 TGTGCCAGCAGACCCTGGACAGGCGGCAACTATGGCTACACCTTC CASRPWTGGNYGYTF
once TRBJ2-3 TRBV5-1 TRBD1 TGCGCCAGCAGCTGGGGGACAGGGGGCGCAGATACGCAGTATTTT CASSWGTGGADTQYF
- TRBJ1-2 TRBV3-1/TRBV3-2 - TGTGCCAGCAGCCAAGCCCGGGACATCGGGGCCAAGGGCTACACCTTC CASSQARDIGAKGYTF
- TRBJ1-1 TRBV28 - TGTGCCATCCACAGCAACACTGAAGCTTTCTTT CAIHSNTEAFF
once TRBJ2-7 TRBV7-7 TRBD1 TGTGCCAGCAGCTTAGGGACAGGTTACTGCTACGAGCAGTACTTC CASSLGTGYCYEQYF
- TRBJ1-1 TRBV10-3 TRBD1 TGTGCCATCAGCAAACAGGGGGCGGACACTGAAGCTTTCTTT CAISKQGADTEAFF
- TRBJ2-1 TRBV7-7 TRBD2 TGTGCCAGCAGCCCAGGGACTAGCGGCCTCTACAATGAGCAGTTCTTC CASSPGTSGLYNEQFF
once TRBJ1-5 TRBV11-2 TRBD1 TGTGCCAGCAGCTTAGACGGACAGGGTTATCAGCCCCAGCATTTT CASSLDGQGYQPQHF
- TRBJ1-2 TRBV9 TRBD1 TGTGCCAGCAGCGTAGGGGACAGGGTTGACTATGGCTACACCTTC CASSVGDRVDYGYTF
once TRBJ1-5 TRBV6-2/TRBV6-3 TRBD1 TGTGCCAGCAGTTCGGGACAGGGGCTGATTGGGAATCAGCCCCAGCATTTT CASSSGQGLIGNQPQHF
- TRBJ1-4 TRBV24-1 TRBD1 TGTGCCACCAGTGACCAACCTCAGGACAGGCCAGGGAATGAAAAACTGTTTTTT CATSDQPQDRPGNEKLFF
- TRBJ2-2 TRBV14 - TGTGCCAGCAGCCAAGGGGGAGGCGGGGAGCTGTTTTTT CASSQGGGGELFF
- TRBJ2-7 TRBV20-1 TRBD2 TGCAGTGCTAGTGGACTAGCGGGGATGGGCTACGAGCAGTACTTC CSASGLAGMGYEQYF
- TRBJ2-1 TRBV7-9 - TGTGCCAGCAGCTCCAAGGACCAGCGGCCCTCCTACAATGAGCAGTTCTTC CASSSKDQRPSYNEQFF
- TRBJ1-1 TRBV6-5 - TGTGCCAGCAGGGATCGACAGACGAACACTGAAGCTTTCTTT CASRDRQTNTEAFF
once TRBJ2-7 TRBV27 TRBD2 TGTGCCAGCAACCAGGCGGGGGTGAATCCTGAGCAGTACTTC CASNQAGVNPEQYF
- TRBJ1-4 TRBV5-1 - TGCGCCAGCAGCTTGGGACAGGTTAATGAAAAACTGTTTTTT CASSLGQVNEKLFF
- TRBJ2-2 TRBV18 TRBD2 TGTGCCAGCTCAACTAGCGGGCCGAACACCGGGGAGCTGTTTTTT CASSTSGPNTGELFF
- TRBJ2-1 TRBV6-5 - TGTGCCAGCAGTAGGGTCGGGGATTTCAATGAGCAGTTCTTC CASSRVGDFNEQFF
- TRBJ1-2 TRBV27 - TGTGCCAGCAGTCGACAGCAAAACTATGGCTACACCTTC CASSRQQNYGYTF
- TRBJ2-3 TRBV3-1/TRBV3-2 TRBD2 TGTGCCAGCAGCGAATCCGGGACTAGCGGGGTGTGGGGCACAGATACGCAGTATTTT CASSESGTSGVWGTDTQYF
- TRBJ1-2 TRBV6-5 TRBD1 TGTGCCAGCAGGACTGACAGGGCCGAAGGCTACACCTTC CASRTDRAEGYTF
- TRBJ2-1 TRBV2 - TGTGCCAGCAGAACTCCGAGCTCCTACAATGAGCAGTTCTTC CASRTPSSYNEQFF
- TRBJ1-6 TRBV19 - TGTGCCAGTAGACTGACAGGCGGTAATTCACCCCTCCACTTT CASRLTGGNSPLHF
- TRBJ2-1 TRBV12-3/TRBV12-4 - TGTGCCAGCACCCGGACACTCCACAATGAGCAGTTCTTC CASTRTLHNEQFF
- TRBJ2-7 TRBV6-4 - TGTGCCAGCAGTGACTCAGGCACTACCTACGAGCAGTACTTC CASSDSGTTYEQYF
- TRBJ2-5 TRBV30 - TGTGCCTGGAGTGTCGCAGGGTCGCAGACCCAGTACTTC CAWSVAGSQTQYF
few TRBJ2-7 TRBV4-2 TRBD2 TGTGCCAGCAGCCACGGGACTAGCGACTACGAGCAGTACTTC CASSHGTSDYEQYF
- TRBJ2-1 TRBV5-1 TRBD2 TGCGCCAGCAGCAGCCAAGCGGGAGGATGGAATGAGCAGTTCTTC CASSSQAGGWNEQFF